This T cell receptor beta chain was sequenced for a study of CD8 T cells in Susac syndrome. As for this clonotype: Its matching antigen is unknown.

General observations from the study: It was acknowledged in the study that its TCR sequencing and HLA analysis involved a relatively small number of individuals.

With random hexamers, about 0.45 to 1 ug RNA was reverse transcribed. The TCR beta CDR3 was amplified by immunoSEQ multiplex PCR across 54 Vbeta, 13 Jbeta. Each CDR3 protein gets one entry after TCRdb re-called the immunoSEQ multiplex PCR reads with MiXCR. The sample yields roughly 200,000 distinct CDR3 sequences, around 96% seen once. The V gene lost 5 bases and the J gene lost 0 bases, with 4 bases spanning the gap. This CDR3 region has 12 residues. J is TRBJ1-2 and V is TRBV12-3 or TRBV12-4; no clear D gene. This TCR derives from a human donor in good health. Sequencing was done on a sample of CD4+ T cells from PBMCs. CDR3 residues: CASSTANYGYTF. The CDR3, as DNA: TGTGCCAGCAGTACAGCTAACTATGGCTACACCTTC.